Shown below are 25 T cell receptor beta chains from a single sample sequenced in a study of blood T cell repertoires in COVID-19. Sequencing used immunoSEQ multiplex PCR; TCRdb keeps in-frame clones, though not all of them. The data contain about 36,000 clones, around four fifths of them singletons. The sequenced sample consisted of peripheral blood. Receptors were obtained from a human donor in a cohort sampled during active COVID-19.

The chain joins TRBV14 to TRBJ1-2; D gene ambiguous. With 0 bases removed from V and 6 bases from J, the gap between germline ends came to 14 bases. The length of the CDR3 is 15 residues. Germline assignment: CDR1 SGHDN and CDR2 FVKESK. In nucleotides, the CDR3 is TGTGCCAGCAGCCAAGATTGGGTCGGGTTAGATGGCTACACCTTC. Translated, it gives CASSQDWVGLDGYTF.

In DNA form, the CDR3 reads TGTGCCAGCAGCCCCCGGGACAGCGGCTTTGAAGCTTTCTTT. Its translation: CASSPRDSGFEAFF. The V gene is TRBV5-4, the J gene TRBJ1-1; TRBD1 aligns across 7 bases. The CDR3 has 14 amino acids. The J segment lost 7 bases and the V segment lost 4 bases, leaving 10 bases of the junction unmatched. The germline gives CDR1 SGHNT, CDR2 YYREEE (reference sequence).

The J gene is TRBJ1-2, the V gene TRBV7-3, with 9 bases fitting TRBD1. This CDR3 has 16 amino acids. Germline-derived CDR1 and CDR2 are SGHTA and FQGTGA. V lost 0 bases, J lost 7 bases, and 9 bases stayed unmatched. CDR3 sequence reads: CASSLTGIGQGPGYTF. CDR3 DNA sequence: TGTGCCAGCAGCTTAACCGGTATCGGACAGGGGCCTGGCTACACCTTC.

This clone appeared a single time. V and J are TRBV28 and TRBJ1-2, with D tentatively TRBD1 (6 bases). The length of the CDR3 is 16 residues. Trimming pared 7 bases from V and 1 base from J, leaving 19 bases between. The V gene's germline CDR1 is MDHEN and CDR2 SYDVKM. The DNA of the CDR3 is TGTGCCAGCACGGATGGGGGCGCTATCTTTAACTATGGCTACACCTTC. This codes for CASTDGGAIFNYGYTF.

The chain uses TRBV7-8 and TRBJ2-3, with D possibly matching TRBD2 (6 bases). The CDR3 sequence is 15 residues long. Trimming pared 1 base from V and 9 bases from J, leaving 17 bases between. Per germline, CDR1 SGHVS and CDR2 FQNEAQ. The CDR3 DNA reads TGTGCCAGCAGCTTAGGAGTAGTGGGCGGGGAAACGCAGTATTTT. It translates to CASSLGVVGGETQYF.

V gene TRBV7-9 combines with J gene TRBJ2-5; 9 nucleotides align to TRBD2. Trimming removed 8 bases from V and 2 bases from J; junction bases left unmatched: 6. Germline V gives CDR1 SEHNR, CDR2 FQNEAQ (reference sequence). The CDR3 spans 14 residues. CDR3 sequence: CASLTSGLQETQYF. The CDR3 nucleotides read TGTGCCAGCCTAACTAGCGGGCTACAAGAGACCCAGTACTTC.

In this sample, this clone turned up once. The V call is TRBV19, the J call TRBJ1-3; 11 bases fit TRBD1. V shed 9 bases, J shed 0 bases, and the junction held 7 bases outside the gene matches. The germline V gene encodes CDR1 LNHDA and CDR2 SQIVND (reference sequence). This CDR3 spans 16 amino acids. This chain's CDR3 is CASLDRGLPSGNTIYF. The CDR3 DNA reads TGTGCCAGCTTGGACAGGGGGCTCCCCTCTGGAAACACCATATATTTT.

This clone was seen a few times. The chain carries TRBV7-6 and TRBJ2-4; tentative D call: TRBD1 (6 bases). The V gene's germline CDR1 is SGHVS and CDR2 FNYEAQ. The V and J ends lost 7 bases and 3 bases respectively, with 13 bases between them. The CDR3 is made up of 14 amino acids. CDR3 nucleotides: TGTGCCAGCACCGCAGGGGATGTCAAAAACATTCAGTACTTC. This sequence encodes CASTAGDVKNIQYF.

The chain carries TRBV5-1 and TRBJ1-3; the D is unclear. V dropped 3 bases and J dropped 0 bases, with 13 bases sitting between them. CDR3 length: 16 residues. The germline CDR1 and CDR2 sequences are SGHRS and YFSETQ. The CDR3 spells CASSSSPVYSGNTIYF. The CDR3 DNA is TGCGCCAGCAGCTCCTCTCCCGTTTACTCTGGAAACACCATATATTTT.

This sequence joins TRBV4-1 and TRBJ2-7, with D possibly being TRBD1 (7 bases). The V gene lost 2 bases and the J gene lost 5 bases, with 10 bases spanning the gap. Germline V CDR1 and CDR2: MGHRA, YSYEKL. This CDR3 comprises 13 residues. In DNA, the CDR3 is TGCGCCAGCAGCCAACCCAGGGGGGACGAGCAGTACTTC. Translated: CASSQPRGDEQYF.

V is TRBV5-8 and J is TRBJ1-5; a weak D match, TRBD1 (6 bases). Trimming removed 7 bases at V and 1 base at J, with 9 bases between. CDR1 SGHTS and CDR2 YDEGEE come from the germline V gene. This CDR3 has 13 residues. Here the CDR3 DNA reads TGTGCCAGCGGAGGACAGAGCAATCAGCCCCAGCATTTT. Translated: CASGGQSNQPQHF.

This chain links TRBV4-3 with TRBJ1-2; the D is unclear. Deletions cut 3 bases from V and 6 bases from J, with 17 bases between. This CDR3 has 15 residues. Germline V gives CDR1 LGHNA, CDR2 YSLEER. The CDR3 region is CASSQVDSGSDGYTF. CDR3 nucleotide sequence: TGCGCCAGCAGCCAGGTCGATTCAGGAAGTGATGGCTACACCTTC.

The rearrangement links TRBV4-1 to TRBJ2-1, with a tentative D call TRBD2 (5 bases). Trimming pared 0 bases from V and 10 bases from J, leaving 10 bases between. This CDR3 is 13 amino acids long. Germline lookup yields CDR1 MGHRA and CDR2 YSYEKL. In DNA, the CDR3 is TGCGCCAGCAGCCAAGAATCGAGCGGAGAGCAGTTCTTC. Its protein is CASSQESSGEQFF.

The gene calls are TRBV6-6 and TRBJ1-5, with 9 bases that match TRBD1. Germline CDR1 and CDR2: MNHNY and SVGAGI (reference sequence). The CDR3 length is 14 residues. Trimming took 4 bases from V and 7 from J; bases not matched to a gene: 5. The DNA for the CDR3 is TGTGCCAGCAGTTCACAGGGGGCACGCCAGCCCCAGCATTTT. Translation: CASSSQGARQPQHF.

This chain joins TRBV29-1 and TRBJ2-7; 9 bases match TRBD1. The V and J ends lost 3 bases and 6 bases, in that order; junction bases with no gene match: 3. This CDR3 has 12 amino acids. CDR1 is SQVTM and CDR2 is ANQGSEA in the germline V gene. CDR3 sequence reads: CSVEDRGSEQYF. The DNA of the CDR3 is TGCAGCGTTGAGGACAGGGGATCCGAGCAGTACTTC.

This sequence joins TRBV4-1 and TRBJ2-2; D may be TRBD2 (5 bases). Germline values: CDR1 MGHRA, CDR2 YSYEKL. V dropped 4 bases and J dropped 2 bases, with 17 bases sitting between them. This CDR3 comprises 17 residues. The CDR3 region has the DNA TGCGCCAGCAGCCCAGGACTGTTAATACGAAACACCGGGGAGCTGTTTTTT. Translated: CASSPGLLIRNTGELFF.

V usage is TRBV7-3 and J usage is TRBJ1-2; possible D gene TRBD1, 6 bases. The CDR3 spans 14 residues. The V gene lost 5 bases and the J gene lost 5 bases, with 15 bases spanning the gap. CDR1 is SGHTA and CDR2 is FQGTGA in the germline V gene. In DNA, the CDR3 is TGTGCCAGCAGCCCCGGGGACAACGCATATGGCTACACCTTC. Translating it yields CASSPGDNAYGYTF.

The genes are TRBV5-4 and TRBJ2-4, with D perhaps TRBD2 (7 bases). Germline V gene data show CDR1 as SGHNT and CDR2 as YYREEE (reference sequence). The CDR3 spans 16 residues. Trimming removed 0 bases at V and 4 bases at J, with 14 bases between. For the CDR3, the DNA is TGTGCCAGCAGCTTGGGAGGGGGGGCCGGAAAAAACATTCAGTACTTC. Encoded protein: CASSLGGGAGKNIQYF.

In DNA, the CDR3 is TGTGCCAGCAGCTTAGGATCCGCGGGGGGGCTCGAGACCCAGTACTTC. As protein: CASSLGSAGGLETQYF. The rearrangement uses TRBV11-3 and TRBJ2-5; the match to TRBD2 covers 9 bases. After removal of 1 base from V and 5 bases from J, the junction contained 8 bases not matched to a gene. Germline V gene data show CDR1 as SGHNT and CDR2 as YENEEA. The CDR3 contains 16 residues.

The J gene is TRBJ2-4, the V gene TRBV5-6, with 8 bases that match TRBD1. This CDR3 is built from 17 residues. Unmatched junction bases numbered 16, after V lost 4 bases and J lost 7 bases. From germline, CDR1 is SGHDT and CDR2 YYEEEE. CDR3 in amino acids: CASSLEAPGTGRNIQYF. Here the CDR3 DNA reads TGTGCCAGCAGCCTGGAAGCCCCCGGGACAGGCAGGAACATTCAGTACTTC.

V gene TRBV6-2 or TRBV6-3 combines with J gene TRBJ2-2, with TRBD2 matching 9 bases. The germline gives CDR1 MNHEY, CDR2 SVGEGT. The length of the CDR3 is 16 residues. Losses at the gene ends were 2 bases for V and 4 bases for J; bases not matched to a gene: 5. The CDR3 DNA reads TGTGCCAGCAGTTACGGGCTAGCGGGGAGCACCGGGGAGCTGTTTTTT. It translates to CASSYGLAGSTGELFF.

The rearrangement uses TRBV19 and TRBJ1-1, with 9 bases aligning to TRBD1. The V gene end was trimmed by 4 bases and the J gene end by 0 bases; junction bases not matched to a gene: 0. Germline CDR1 reads LNHDA; CDR2 reads SQIVND (reference sequence). The CDR3 has 14 residues. For the CDR3, the DNA is TGTGCCAGTAGTAGGACAGGGGTGAACACTGAAGCTTTCTTT. This gives the protein CASSRTGVNTEAFF.

The sample holds one count of this clone. The chain links TRBV3-1 (or the pseudogene TRBV3-2) to TRBJ1-4; maybe TRBD1 (6 bases). The CDR3 length is 12 residues. CDR1 is LGHDT and CDR2 is YNNKEL in the germline V gene (reference sequence). Trimming took off 0 bases at V and 14 bases at J, with 10 bases between the two ends. The CDR3 region is CASSQDDRPLFF. CDR3 DNA: TGTGCCAGCAGCCAAGATGACAGGCCCCTGTTTTTT.

V gene TRBV6-5 combines with J gene TRBJ1-6, with D hard to call. This CDR3 has 15 amino acids. V shed 2 bases and J shed 4 bases, with 9 bases lying between them. CDR1 MNHEY and CDR2 SVGAGI come from the germline V gene. In DNA form, the CDR3 reads TGTGCCAGCAGTTACGTGGGCGGGTATAATTCACCCCTCCACTTT. It is translated as CASSYVGGYNSPLHF.

The chain links TRBV3-1 (or the pseudogene TRBV3-2) to TRBJ2-1, with 16 bases aligning to TRBD2. Per the germline V gene, CDR1 is LGHDT and CDR2 is YNNKEL (reference sequence). Losses at the gene ends were 3 bases for V and 4 bases for J; bases not matched to a gene: 3. This CDR3 region has 17 residues. Here the CDR3 reads CASSQGLAGGRYNEQFF. The DNA of the CDR3 is TGTGCCAGCAGCCAGGGACTAGCGGGGGGGAGGTACAATGAGCAGTTCTTC.